This entry features one T cell receptor beta chain sequence. Methods used by the authors: Amplified reference gene primers provided the basis for estimating nucleated cell counts. The method was immunoSEQ multiplex PCR; TCRdb's version includes in-frame clones alone and lacks a portion of them. V, J and clone size reflect that table, while D and trimming were determined from the DNA. The sample yields 150,000 to 200,000 clones, about 87% seen once. The data stem from a study of blood T cell repertoires in COVID-19. The overall study: PBMCs, B-cell-depleted T cells, or T cells provided the cDNA or gDNA that made up the material.

Trimming took 3 bases from V and 9 from J, leaving 18 bases between them. The CDR3 consists of 15 residues. Germline V gene sequence: CDR1 GTSNPN, CDR2 SVGIG (reference sequence). Sequenced input: peripheral blood. The chain is built from TRBV30 and TRBJ1-6, with D tentatively TRBD1 (5 bases). This TCR came from a woman in her forties or fifties with acute or convalescent COVID-19. For the CDR3, the DNA is TGTGCCTGGAGGATTAAAACATCTCAGGGTTCACCCCTCCACTTT. It specifies CAWRIKTSQGSPLHF.